This entry concerns a single T cell receptor (beta chain). This clone occurred once. Its antigen remains undetermined. No base quality values were provided; no much bigger clone lies one nucleotide off. The data belong to a study of T cell responses to AZD1222 COVID-19 vaccine listed by TCRdb under 2021. With regard to the full study: AZD1222 recipients with second doses at about 4 weeks or about 12 weeks were pooled, because spike-specific TCR depth and breadth did not differ between schedules. A total of around 240 trial participants underwent TCR sequencing, of whom more than 200 had received two doses of AZD1222 and 26 had received two doses of the MenACWY control vaccine. Trial participants were enrolled by age into subgroups of 18-55, 56-69 and 70-plus years, and roughly 150, 30 and 60 TCR-sequenced participants, respectively, were included in these subgroups. The paper's findings and limits, for the study overall: The 56-69-year group was small, and its depth increase did not reach significance, likely because of low power. Participants were mostly white British and included more females than males, and it was suggested by the authors that clonal diversity may have been underestimated. Conclusions about previously exposed vaccinees are limited, since just a handful of AZD1222 recipients were seropositive for SARS-CoV-2 at baseline. A significant rise in spike-specific TCR breadth and depth was observed after two AZD1222 doses relative to day 0 and relative to MenACWY recipients. CD4 TCRs associated with the vaccine covered the entire spike protein, and the dominant responses were in regions 160-218 and 743-854. Because no day 14 peak-response samples were available, the repertoires could be characterized only after the peak T cell response. Nearly half of unique spike-specific TCRs reportedly recognized epitopes outside regions mutated in the B.1.351 and B.1.1.7 variants.

V and J lose 7 bases and 0 bases, and a span of 12 bases separates them. The CDR3, cysteine through phenylalanine, is 14 amino acids long. The CDR3 DNA has 42 bases and is translated from base 1. The germline V gene (reference sequence) specifies LNHDA as CDR1 and SQIVND as CDR2. The CDR3 regions of human TCRbeta chains were analyzed by immunosequencing. Per the source publication's procedure: Repertoire TCRs were matched against a reference library of SARS-CoV-2-specific TCRs generated with the MIRA antigen-specificity platform. Breadth was defined as the fraction of unique TCRs that were SARS-CoV-2-associated. Depth was defined as the fraction of total T cells that were SARS-CoV-2-associated. Using the MIRA data, each spike-specific TCR was assigned both to the spike region to which the TCR was reactive and to a CD4 or CD8 class. Log10-transformed breadth and depth values were compared by one-way ANOVA with Sidak's multiple comparisons tests. As stored in TCRdb, this immuneACCESS dataset retains in-frame rearrangements with V and J assigned. A fraction of the clones does not appear; measured against another copy, unresolved V genes explain less than half of the discrepancy, and the remainder lacks a known reason. The V and J calls and clone size were taken over from that table, and D and trimming were inferred from the DNA. For this sample there are roughly 150,000 clones; around 90% appear just once. Approximately 1.5% of the sample belongs to the ten largest clones.

The time point label, as the study defines it: baseline before first vaccination. Samples from vaccinated people were obtained from the UK trials COV001 and COV002, which included a single-blind randomized controlled phase 2/3 trial of AZD1222 (ChAdOx1 nCoV-19) in healthy adults. For TCRbeta chain sequencing, PBMC samples were collected from trial participants at day 0 and at day 28 after the second dose. Sequencing was performed on peripheral blood, taken on day 0 of AZD1222 vaccination. Here the chain combines TRBV19 and TRBJ1-1; TRBD1 is a weak D gene call, 5 bases matching. This receptor was obtained from an adult in good health. The encoded CDR3 is CASTSQGVNTEAFF. The nucleotide sequence reads TGTGCCAGTACCTCTCAGGGCGTGAACACTGAAGCTTTCTTT.